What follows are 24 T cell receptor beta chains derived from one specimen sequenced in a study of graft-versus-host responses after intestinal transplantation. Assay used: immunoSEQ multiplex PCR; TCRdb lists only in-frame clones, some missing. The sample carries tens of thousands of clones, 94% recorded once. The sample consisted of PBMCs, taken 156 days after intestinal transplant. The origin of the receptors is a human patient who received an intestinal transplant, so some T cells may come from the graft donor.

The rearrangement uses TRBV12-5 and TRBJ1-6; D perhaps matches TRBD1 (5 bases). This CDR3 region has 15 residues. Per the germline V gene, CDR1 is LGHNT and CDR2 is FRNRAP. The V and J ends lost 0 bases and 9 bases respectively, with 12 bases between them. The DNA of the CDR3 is TGTGCTAGTGGTTTGGTAAACAGGTTGGGTTCACCCCTCCACTTT. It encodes CASGLVNRLGSPLHF.

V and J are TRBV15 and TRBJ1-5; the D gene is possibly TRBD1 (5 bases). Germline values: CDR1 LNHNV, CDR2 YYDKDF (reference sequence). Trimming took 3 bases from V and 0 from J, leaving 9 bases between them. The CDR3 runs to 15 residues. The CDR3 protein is CATSRVGGSNQPQHF. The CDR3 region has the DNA TGTGCCACCAGCAGGGTCGGGGGTAGCAATCAGCCCCAGCATTTT. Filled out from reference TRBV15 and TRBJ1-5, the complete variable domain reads DAMVIQNPRYQVTQFGKPVTLSCSQTLNHNVMYWYQQKSSQAPKLLFHYYDKDFNNEADTPDNFQSRRPNTSFCFLDIRSPGLGDTAMYLCATSRVGGSNQPQHFGDGTRLSIL.

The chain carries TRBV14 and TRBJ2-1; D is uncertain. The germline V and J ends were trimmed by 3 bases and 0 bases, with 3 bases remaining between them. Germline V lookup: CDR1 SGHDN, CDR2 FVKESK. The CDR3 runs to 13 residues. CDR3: CASSQDSYNEQFF. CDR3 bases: TGTGCCAGCAGCCAGGACTCCTACAATGAGCAGTTCTTC.

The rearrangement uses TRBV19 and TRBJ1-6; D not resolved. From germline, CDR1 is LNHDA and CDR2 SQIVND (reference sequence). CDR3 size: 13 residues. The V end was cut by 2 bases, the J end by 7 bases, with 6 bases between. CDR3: CASSILGNSPLHF. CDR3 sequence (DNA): TGTGCCAGTAGTATACTAGGAAATTCACCCCTCCACTTT.

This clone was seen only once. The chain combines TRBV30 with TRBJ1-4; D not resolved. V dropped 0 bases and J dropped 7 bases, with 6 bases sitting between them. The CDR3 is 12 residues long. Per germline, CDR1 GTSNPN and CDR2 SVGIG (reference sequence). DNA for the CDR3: TGTGCCTGGAGTGTAGGTGGTGAAAAACTGTTTTTT. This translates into CAWSVGGEKLFF.

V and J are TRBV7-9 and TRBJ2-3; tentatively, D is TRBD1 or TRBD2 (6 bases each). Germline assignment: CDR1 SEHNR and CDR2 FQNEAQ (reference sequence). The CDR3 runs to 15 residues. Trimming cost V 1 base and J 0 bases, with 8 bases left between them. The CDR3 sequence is CASSLGGASTDTQYF. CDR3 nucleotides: TGTGCCAGCAGCTTAGGGGGGGCTAGCACAGATACGCAGTATTTT.

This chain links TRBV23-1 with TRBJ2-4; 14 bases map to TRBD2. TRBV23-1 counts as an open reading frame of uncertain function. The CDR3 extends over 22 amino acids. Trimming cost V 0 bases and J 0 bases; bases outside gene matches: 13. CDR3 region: CASSQSNRTSGGSRVAKNIQYF. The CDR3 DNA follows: TGCGCCAGCAGTCAATCGAATCGGACTAGCGGGGGGTCCCGAGTAGCCAAAAACATTCAGTACTTC.

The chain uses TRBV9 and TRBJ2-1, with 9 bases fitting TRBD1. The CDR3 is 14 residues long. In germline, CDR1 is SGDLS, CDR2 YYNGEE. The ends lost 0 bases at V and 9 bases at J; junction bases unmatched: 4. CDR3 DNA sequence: TGTGCCAGCAGCGTAGCTCCGACAGGGGGTGAGCAGTTCTTC. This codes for CASSVAPTGGEQFF.

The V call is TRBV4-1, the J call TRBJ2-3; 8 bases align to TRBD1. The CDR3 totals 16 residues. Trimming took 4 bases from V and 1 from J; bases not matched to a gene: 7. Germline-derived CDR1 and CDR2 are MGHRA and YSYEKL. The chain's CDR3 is CASSPLTGVGTDTQYF. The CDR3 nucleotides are TGCGCCAGCAGCCCCCTGACAGGGGTGGGCACAGATACGCAGTATTTT.

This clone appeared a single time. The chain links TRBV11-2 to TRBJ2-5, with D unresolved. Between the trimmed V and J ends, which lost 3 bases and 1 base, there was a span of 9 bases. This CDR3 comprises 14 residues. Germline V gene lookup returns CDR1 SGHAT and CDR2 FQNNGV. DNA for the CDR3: TGTGCCAGCAGCTTGAACTTTCTCCAAGAGACCCAGTACTTC. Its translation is CASSLNFLQETQYF.

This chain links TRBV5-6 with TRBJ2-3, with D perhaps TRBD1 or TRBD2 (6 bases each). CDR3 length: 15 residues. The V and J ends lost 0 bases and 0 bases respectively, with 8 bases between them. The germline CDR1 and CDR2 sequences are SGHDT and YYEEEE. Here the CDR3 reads CASSLGGASTDTQYF. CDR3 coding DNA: TGTGCCAGCAGCTTGGGGGGGGCCAGCACAGATACGCAGTATTTT.

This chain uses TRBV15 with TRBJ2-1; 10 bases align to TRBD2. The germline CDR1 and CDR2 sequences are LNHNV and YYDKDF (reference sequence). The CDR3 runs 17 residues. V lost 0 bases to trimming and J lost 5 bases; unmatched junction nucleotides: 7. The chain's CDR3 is CATSRDPAGGPNNEQFF. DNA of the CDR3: TGTGCCACCAGCAGAGATCCAGCGGGAGGGCCCAACAATGAGCAGTTCTTC.

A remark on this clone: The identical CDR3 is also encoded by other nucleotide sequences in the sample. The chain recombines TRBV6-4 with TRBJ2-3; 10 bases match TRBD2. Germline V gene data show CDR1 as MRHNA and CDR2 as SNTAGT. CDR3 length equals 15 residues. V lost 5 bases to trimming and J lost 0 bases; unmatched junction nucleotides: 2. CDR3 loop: CASSLTSGSTDTQYF. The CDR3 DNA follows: TGTGCCAGCAGTCTGACTAGCGGGAGCACAGATACGCAGTATTTT.

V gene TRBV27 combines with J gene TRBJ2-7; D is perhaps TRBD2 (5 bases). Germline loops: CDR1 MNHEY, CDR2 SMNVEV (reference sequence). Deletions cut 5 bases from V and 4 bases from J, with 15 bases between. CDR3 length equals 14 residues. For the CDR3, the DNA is TGTGCCAGCAGTGAAGGAAGATGGGAGTACGAGCAGTACTTC. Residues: CASSEGRWEYEQYF.

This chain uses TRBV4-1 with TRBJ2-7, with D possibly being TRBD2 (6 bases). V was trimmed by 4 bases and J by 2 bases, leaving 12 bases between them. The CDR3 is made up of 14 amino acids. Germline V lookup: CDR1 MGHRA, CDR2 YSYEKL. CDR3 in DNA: TGCGCCAGCAGCCCTGGGACGGGAGCCTACGAGCAGTACTTC. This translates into CASSPGTGAYEQYF.

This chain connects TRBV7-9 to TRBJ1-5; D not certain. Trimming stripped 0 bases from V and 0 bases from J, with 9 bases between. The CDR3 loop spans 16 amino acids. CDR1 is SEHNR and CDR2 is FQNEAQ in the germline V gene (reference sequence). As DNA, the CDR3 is TGTGCCAGCAGCTTAGCATTCCAGAATAGCAATCAGCCCCAGCATTTT. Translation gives CASSLAFQNSNQPQHF.

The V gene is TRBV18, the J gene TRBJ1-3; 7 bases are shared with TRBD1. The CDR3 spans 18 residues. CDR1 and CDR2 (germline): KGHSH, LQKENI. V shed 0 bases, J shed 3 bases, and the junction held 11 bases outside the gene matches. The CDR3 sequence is CASSPPEIRGPRGNTIYF. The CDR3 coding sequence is TGTGCCAGCTCACCACCCGAGATAAGGGGGCCACGTGGAAACACCATATATTTT. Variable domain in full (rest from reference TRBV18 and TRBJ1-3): NAGVMQNPRHLVRRRGQEARLRCSPMKGHSHVYWYRQLPEEGLKFMVYLQKENIIDESGMPKERFSAEFPKEGPSILRIQQVVRGDSAAYFCASSPPEIRGPRGNTIYFGEGSWLTVV.

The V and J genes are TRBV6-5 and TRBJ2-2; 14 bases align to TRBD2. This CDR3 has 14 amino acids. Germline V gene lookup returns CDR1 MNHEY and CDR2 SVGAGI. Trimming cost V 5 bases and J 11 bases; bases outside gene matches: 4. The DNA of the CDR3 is TGTGCCAGCAGTACCGGGACTAGCGGGAGCGAGCTGTTTTTT. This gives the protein CASSTGTSGSELFF.

CDR3 loop: CASSLDAREQYF. The CDR3 DNA reads as TGTGCCAGCAGCTTGGATGCGCGGGAGCAGTACTTC. The chain is built from TRBV5-4 and TRBJ2-7; D uncertain. Between the trimmed V and J ends, which lost 0 bases and 7 bases, there was a span of 8 bases. The CDR3 totals 12 residues. Germline V gene sequence: CDR1 SGHNT, CDR2 YYREEE (reference sequence).

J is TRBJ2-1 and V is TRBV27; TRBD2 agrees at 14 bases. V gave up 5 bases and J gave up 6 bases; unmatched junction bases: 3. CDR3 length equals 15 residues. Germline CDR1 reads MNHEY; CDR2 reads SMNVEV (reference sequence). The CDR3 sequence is CASSPGTSGSNEQFF. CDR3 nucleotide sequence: TGTGCCAGCAGTCCCGGGACTAGCGGGAGCAATGAGCAGTTCTTC.

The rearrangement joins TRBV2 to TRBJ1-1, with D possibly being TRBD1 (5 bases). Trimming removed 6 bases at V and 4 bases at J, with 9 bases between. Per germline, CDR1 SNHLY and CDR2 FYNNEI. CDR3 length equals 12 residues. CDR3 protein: CASRWGGTEAFF. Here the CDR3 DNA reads TGTGCCAGCAGGTGGGGCGGCACTGAAGCTTTCTTT.

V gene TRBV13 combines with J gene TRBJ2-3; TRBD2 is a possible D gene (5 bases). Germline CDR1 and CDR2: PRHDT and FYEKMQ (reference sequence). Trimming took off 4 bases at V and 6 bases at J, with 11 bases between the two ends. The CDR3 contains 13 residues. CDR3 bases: TGTGCCAGCAGCTCGGGAACCCTGGATACGCAGTATTTT. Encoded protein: CASSSGTLDTQYF.

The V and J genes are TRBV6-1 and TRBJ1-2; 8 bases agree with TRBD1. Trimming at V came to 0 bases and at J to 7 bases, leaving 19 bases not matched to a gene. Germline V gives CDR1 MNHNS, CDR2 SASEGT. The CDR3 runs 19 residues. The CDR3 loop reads CASSEALVWGKTGGLGYTF. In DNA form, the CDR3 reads TGTGCCAGCAGTGAAGCGCTTGTTTGGGGGAAAACAGGGGGGCTTGGCTACACCTTC.

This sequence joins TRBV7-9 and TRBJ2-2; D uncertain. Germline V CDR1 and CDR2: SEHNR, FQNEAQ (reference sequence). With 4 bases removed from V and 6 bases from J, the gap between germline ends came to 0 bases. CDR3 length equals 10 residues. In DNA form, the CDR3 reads TGTGCCAGCAGCTCCGGGGAGCTGTTTTTT. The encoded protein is CASSSGELFF.